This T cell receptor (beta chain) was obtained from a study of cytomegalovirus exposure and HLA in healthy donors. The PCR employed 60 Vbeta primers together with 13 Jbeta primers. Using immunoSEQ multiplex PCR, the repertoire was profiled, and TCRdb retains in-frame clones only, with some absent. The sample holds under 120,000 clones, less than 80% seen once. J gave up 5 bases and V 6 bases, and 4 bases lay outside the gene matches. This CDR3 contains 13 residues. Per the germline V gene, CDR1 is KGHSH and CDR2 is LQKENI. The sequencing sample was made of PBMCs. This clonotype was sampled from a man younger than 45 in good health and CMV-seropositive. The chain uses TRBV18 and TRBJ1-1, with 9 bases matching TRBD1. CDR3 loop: CASSRDRETEAFF. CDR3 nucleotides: TGTGCCAGCTCCCGGGACAGGGAAACTGAAGCTTTCTTT.